One sample yielded the 29 T cell receptor beta chains listed below, sequenced in a study of blood T cell repertoires in COVID-19. Assay used: immunoSEQ multiplex PCR; TCRdb lists only in-frame clones, some missing. The data hold over 250,000 clones, with 80% to 90% observed a single time. The specimen sequenced was peripheral blood. These receptor sequences come from a woman aged 70-85 years with acute or convalescent COVID-19.

This chain connects TRBV3-1 (or the pseudogene TRBV3-2) to TRBJ1-6; 7 bases line up with TRBD1. The junction had 7 bases not matched to a gene; V was cut back by 1 base and J by 7 bases. Per germline, CDR1 LGHDT and CDR2 YNNKEL (reference sequence). This CDR3 has 16 amino acids. The CDR3 DNA is TGTGCCAGCAGCCAAGGGTACGGGACAGCGAATTCACCCCTCCACTTT. Its protein product is CASSQGYGTANSPLHF.

The genes are TRBV5-1 and TRBJ2-7; possibly TRBD1 for D (6 bases). Germline CDR1 SGHRS, CDR2 YFSETQ. The CDR3 covers 15 residues. Trimming stripped 4 bases from V and 0 bases from J, with 14 bases between. The CDR3 DNA reads TGCGCCAGCAGCAACGGGACATCGCCCTCCTACGAGCAGTACTTC. Translation gives CASSNGTSPSYEQYF.

The chain combines TRBV24-1 with TRBJ2-2; 8 positions agree with TRBD1. After removal of 4 bases from V and 6 bases from J, the junction contained 9 bases not matched to a gene. This CDR3 contains 16 residues. Germline V gene data show CDR1 as KGHDR and CDR2 as SFDVKD. CDR3 in DNA: TGTGCCACCAGTGACGCGGACAGGGCTAAGCCCGGGGAGCTGTTTTTT. Its translation is CATSDADRAKPGELFF.

The CDR3 reads CASSYSSAASAVYEQYF. The CDR3, as DNA: TGTGCCAGCAGCTACTCTAGTGCGGCTAGCGCGGTCTACGAGCAGTACTTC. This chain connects TRBV7-8 to TRBJ2-7, with a tentative D call TRBD2 (6 bases). The ends were cut back, 4 bases at V and 3 bases at J, with 22 bases in the middle. Germline loops: CDR1 SGHVS, CDR2 FQNEAQ. The CDR3 covers 17 residues.

This sequence joins TRBV10-3 and TRBJ1-2, with TRBD1 as a possible D gene (5 bases). V was pared by 4 bases and J by 6 bases, with 9 bases between. This CDR3 is 12 amino acids long. The germline gives CDR1 ENHRY, CDR2 SYGVKD. CDR3 protein: CAISVQGNGYTF. The CDR3 bases are TGTGCCATCAGTGTTCAGGGCAATGGCTACACCTTC.

This rearrangement joins TRBV4-1 to TRBJ1-2, with 7 bases identical to TRBD1. The CDR3 spans 16 residues. V was pared by 4 bases and J by 4 bases, with 12 bases of the junction left unmatched. Per the germline V gene, CDR1 is MGHRA and CDR2 is YSYEKL. This chain's CDR3 is CASSPLSWTGVYGYTF. In DNA, the CDR3 is TGCGCCAGCAGCCCTCTCAGCTGGACAGGCGTCTATGGCTACACCTTC.

The CDR3: CASSQGTAYQPQHF. In DNA, the CDR3 is TGTGCCAGCAGCCAAGGGACAGCTTATCAGCCCCAGCATTTT. The chain combines TRBV3-1 (or the pseudogene TRBV3-2) with TRBJ1-5; tentative D call: TRBD1 (6 bases). Germline values: CDR1 LGHDT, CDR2 YNNKEL (reference sequence). The ends were cut back, 1 base at V and 5 bases at J, with 9 bases in the middle. The CDR3 extends over 14 amino acids.

V and J are TRBV5-1 and TRBJ2-1, with TRBD1 identical over 7 bases. With 4 bases clipped from V and 5 bases from J, the junction kept 9 bases outside the gene matches. The CDR3 is made up of 15 amino acids. CDR1 is SGHRS and CDR2 is YFSETQ in the germline V gene. The CDR3 nucleotides are TGCGCCAGCAGCCCTGACAGGGTCGGGAACAATGAGCAGTTCTTC. This gives the protein CASSPDRVGNNEQFF.

The chain carries TRBV9 and TRBJ1-2, with TRBD1 identical over 7 bases. This CDR3 has 14 amino acids. The germline V gene encodes CDR1 SGDLS and CDR2 YYNGEE. Trimming at V came to 0 bases and at J to 5 bases, leaving 4 bases not matched to a gene. In DNA form, the CDR3 reads TGTGCCAGCAGCGTAGGGGGGACAGTTTATGGCTACACCTTC. This codes for CASSVGGTVYGYTF. Full variable domain (remainder filled in from reference TRBV9 and TRBJ1-2): DSGVTQTPKHLITATGQRVTLRCSPRSGDLSVYWYQQSLDQGLQFLIQYYNGEERAKGNILERFSAQQFPDLHSELNLSSLELGDSALYFCASSVGGTVYGYTFGSGTRLTVV.

The chain couples TRBV25-1 to TRBJ2-7; possibly TRBD2 for D (6 bases). This CDR3 is built from 17 residues. Germline V CDR1 and CDR2: MGHDK, SYGVNS. Trimming stripped 4 bases from V and 1 base from J, with 20 bases between. The CDR3 coding sequence is TGTGCCAGCAGTGGTGGGGTAGGGCGGGACGGTTCCTACGAGCAGTACTTC. Protein product: CASSGGVGRDGSYEQYF.

The V call is TRBV7-9, the J call TRBJ1-1, with a tentative D call TRBD1 (5 bases). V gave up 5 bases and J gave up 4 bases, with 14 bases separating them. CDR3 length: 14 amino acids. Per germline, CDR1 SEHNR and CDR2 FQNEAQ (reference sequence). The DNA of the CDR3 is TGTGCCAGCAGCAAACCCGGGGGGGGCACTGAAGCTTTCTTT. It codes for CASSKPGGGTEAFF. The whole variable domain, remainder taken from reference TRBV7-9 and TRBJ1-1, is DTGVSQNPRHKITKRGQNVTFRCDPISEHNRLYWYRQTLGQGPEFLTYFQNEAQLEKSRLLSDRFSAERPKGSFSTLEIQRTEQGDSAMYLCASSKPGGGTEAFFGQGTRLTVV.

This clone was counted between two and nine times. V gene TRBV1 combines with J gene TRBJ2-2; TRBD2 is taken as the D call from the table, unchecked against the DNA. TRBV1 is an annotated pseudogene. This CDR3 is built from 22 residues. The CDR3 DNA reads as TGCACCAGCAGCCAGGGAGCCTGGGCTAGCGACCCACAACGTCCCAACACCGGGGAGCTGTTTTTT. Amino acid sequence: CTSSQGAWASDPQRPNTGELFF.

The rearrangement joins TRBV27 to TRBJ2-7; 7 nucleotides line up with TRBD2. Germline assignment: CDR1 MNHEY and CDR2 SMNVEV (reference sequence). J gave up 3 bases and V 4 bases, and 12 bases lay outside the gene matches. The CDR3 has 16 amino acids. The CDR3 nucleotides are TGTGCCAGCAGTTCCTTAGGGAGGGGATTGATCTACGAGCAGTACTTC. Protein sequence: CASSSLGRGLIYEQYF.

The chain couples TRBV7-6 to TRBJ1-1; no firm D call. V was pared by 1 base and J by 1 base, with 10 bases between. This CDR3 has 15 residues. The V gene's germline CDR1 is SGHVS and CDR2 FNYEAQ. The CDR3 sequence is CASSLDEGSNTEAFF. Written as DNA, the CDR3 is TGTGCCAGCAGCTTAGACGAGGGTTCGAACACTGAAGCTTTCTTT.

This chain uses TRBV2 with TRBJ2-1; 7 bases agree with TRBD1. This CDR3 has 14 residues. Trimming at V came to 7 bases and at J to 3 bases, leaving 6 bases not matched to a gene. The germline CDR1 and CDR2 sequences are SNHLY and FYNNEI. The CDR3 DNA is TGTGCCAGCAAATCCGGGACAGACTACAATGAGCAGTTCTTC. Protein product: CASKSGTDYNEQFF.

This chain joins TRBV18 and TRBJ1-1, with 7 bases identical to TRBD1. Germline lookup yields CDR1 KGHSH and CDR2 LQKENI. The V segment lost 6 bases and the J segment 7 bases; nucleotides outside the gene matches: 8. The CDR3 runs to 13 residues. The CDR3 loop is CASSTYRGGEAFF. For the CDR3, the DNA is TGTGCCAGCTCTACCTACAGGGGTGGTGAAGCTTTCTTT.

The chain joins TRBV5-1 to TRBJ1-2; TRBD1 agrees at 9 bases. The CDR3 extends over 15 amino acids. The junction had 8 bases not matched to a gene; V was cut back by 4 bases and J by 4 bases. The V gene's germline CDR1 is SGHRS and CDR2 YFSETQ. Written as DNA, the CDR3 is TGCGCCAGCAGCCCCGCCGGGACAGGGTCCTATGGCTACACCTTC. The encoded protein is CASSPAGTGSYGYTF.

The chain employs TRBV10-3 and TRBJ1-2; 8 bases map to TRBD1. The CDR3 is 13 amino acids. Germline V gene data show CDR1 as ENHRY and CDR2 as SYGVKD. V was pared by 5 bases and J by 8 bases, with 7 bases of the junction left unmatched. CDR3 loop: CAISSQGEDGYTF. The CDR3 region has the DNA TGTGCCATCAGTTCACAGGGGGAGGACGGCTACACCTTC.

The V call is TRBV7-9, the J call TRBJ1-2; the D gene is possibly TRBD1 (5 bases). Trimming pared 1 base from V and 4 bases from J, leaving 19 bases between. Germline CDR1 is SEHNR and CDR2 is FQNEAQ (reference sequence). CDR3 length: 17 residues. CDR3 residues: CASSLGRWPGLLYGYTF. DNA of the CDR3: TGTGCCAGCAGCTTAGGTCGGTGGCCAGGGCTCCTCTATGGCTACACCTTC.

Only one count was recorded for this clone. The V and J genes are TRBV2 and TRBJ2-5; D may be TRBD2 (5 bases). The germline CDR1 and CDR2 sequences are SNHLY and FYNNEI. The V end lost 7 bases, the J end lost 6 bases, and 12 bases lay between the germline ends. The CDR3 totals 12 residues. CDR3 DNA sequence: TGTGCCAGCAAAGAGCGGTGGCAGACCCAGTACTTC. Its protein is CASKERWQTQYF.

For the CDR3, the DNA is TGCGCCAGCAGCTTGGTCCGACAGGGCAATGAGCAGTTCTTC. Its translation is CASSLVRQGNEQFF. This sequence joins TRBV5-1 and TRBJ2-1; 7 positions agree with TRBD1. Germline CDR1 SGHRS, CDR2 YFSETQ. CDR3 length equals 14 residues. V shed 0 bases, J shed 6 bases, and the junction held 3 bases outside the gene matches.

V and J are TRBV3-1 (or the pseudogene TRBV3-2) and TRBJ1-3; TRBD1 might be the D (5 bases). Germline CDR1 and CDR2: LGHDT and YNNKEL (reference sequence). Trimming removed 4 bases at V and 8 bases at J, with 15 bases between. This CDR3 has 14 amino acids. This chain's CDR3 is CASSRSGSRDTIYF. The CDR3 DNA is TGTGCCAGCAGCCGGTCAGGGTCTAGGGACACCATATATTTT.

The rearrangement joins TRBV7-2 to TRBJ1-1; D is unresolved. The V and J ends lost 5 bases and 5 bases respectively, with 15 bases between them. The CDR3 spans 14 residues. The germline V gene has CDR1 SGHTA and CDR2 FQGNSA. The CDR3 is CASSPTRLETEAFF. The CDR3, as DNA: TGTGCCAGCAGCCCTACGAGACTCGAGACTGAAGCTTTCTTT.

The rearrangement joins TRBV10-3 to TRBJ1-1, with TRBD1 as a possible D gene (5 bases). From germline, CDR1 is ENHRY and CDR2 SYGVKD. The V and J ends lost 5 bases and 0 bases respectively, with 10 bases between them. The CDR3 has 14 residues. CDR3 coding DNA: TGTGCCATCAGTACCGACAGTATGAACACTGAAGCTTTCTTT. This translates into CAISTDSMNTEAFF.

The gene calls are TRBV14 and TRBJ1-2; 8 nucleotides line up with TRBD1. Germline CDR1 is SGHDN and CDR2 is FVKESK. The CDR3 is 12 amino acids. V was clipped by 1 base and J by 10 bases; unmatched bases: 2. The chain's CDR3 is CASSQAQGDYTF. CDR3 sequence (DNA): TGTGCCAGCAGCCAAGCACAGGGGGACTACACCTTC.

V is TRBV5-1 and J is TRBJ2-3; tentative D call: TRBD2 (7 bases). The CDR3 has 14 amino acids. Germline-derived CDR1 and CDR2 are SGHRS and YFSETQ. V was trimmed by 4 bases and J by 6 bases, leaving 15 bases between them. In DNA form, the CDR3 reads TGCGCCAGCAGCCAGGAGGGGGGGACGGATACGCAGTATTTT. This encodes CASSQEGGTDTQYF.

This chain joins TRBV19 and TRBJ1-2, with D unresolved. CDR3 length: 13 residues. Germline CDR1 LNHDA, CDR2 SQIVND (reference sequence). V lost 11 bases, J lost 4 bases, and 17 bases lay in between. DNA for the CDR3: TGTGCCTGCAGATTGGGCCTGGGCTATGGCTACACCTTC. Residues: CACRLGLGYGYTF.

CDR3 nucleotides: TGTGCCAGCAGTATCCGAACGATGGCCACTGAAGCTTTCTTT. Translating gives CASSIRTMATEAFF. The chain employs TRBV6-5 and TRBJ1-1; D gene ambiguous. Deletions cut 5 bases from V and 4 bases from J, with 14 bases between. The CDR3 runs 14 residues. CDR1 is MNHEY and CDR2 is SVGAGI in the germline V gene.

The rearrangement uses TRBV5-4 and TRBJ2-5, with a tentative D call TRBD1 (6 bases). Trimming shortened V by 3 bases and J by 8 bases, and 11 bases separated the two germline ends. The CDR3 is 12 residues long. The germline V gene encodes CDR1 SGHNT and CDR2 YYREEE (reference sequence). The CDR3 region has the DNA TGTGCCAGCAGCTGGGGACAATCCACCCAGTACTTC. Protein product: CASSWGQSTQYF.